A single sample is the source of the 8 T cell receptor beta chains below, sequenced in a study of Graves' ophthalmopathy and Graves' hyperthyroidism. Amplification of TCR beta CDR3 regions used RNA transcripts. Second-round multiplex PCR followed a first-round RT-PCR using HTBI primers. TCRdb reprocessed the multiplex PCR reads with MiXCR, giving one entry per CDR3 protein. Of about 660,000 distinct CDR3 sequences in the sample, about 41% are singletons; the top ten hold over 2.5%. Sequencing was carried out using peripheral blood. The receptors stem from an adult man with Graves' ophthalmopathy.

The CDR3 loop reads CATADGIEAFF. The CDR3 bases are TGTGCCACCGCGGACGGTATTGAAGCTTTCTTT. This sequence joins TRBV24-1 and TRBJ1-1, with no clear D. V was trimmed by 9 bases and J by 7 bases, leaving 11 bases between them. The germline CDR1 and CDR2 sequences are KGHDR and SFDVKD. The CDR3 spans 11 residues.

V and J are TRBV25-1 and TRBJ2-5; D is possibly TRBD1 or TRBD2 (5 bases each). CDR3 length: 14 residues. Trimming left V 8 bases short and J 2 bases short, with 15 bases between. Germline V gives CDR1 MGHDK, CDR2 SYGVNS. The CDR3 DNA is TGTGCCAGCCAAGGTCCGGGGCCACAAGAGACCCAGTACTTC. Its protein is CASQGPGPQETQYF.

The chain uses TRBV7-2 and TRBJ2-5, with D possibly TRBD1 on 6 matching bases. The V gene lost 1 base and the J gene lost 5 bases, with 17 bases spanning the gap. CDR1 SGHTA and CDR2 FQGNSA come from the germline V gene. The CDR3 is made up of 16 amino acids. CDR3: CASSLGQGPTGETQYF. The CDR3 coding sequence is TGTGCCAGCAGCTTAGGGCAGGGGCCCACCGGGGAGACCCAGTACTTC.

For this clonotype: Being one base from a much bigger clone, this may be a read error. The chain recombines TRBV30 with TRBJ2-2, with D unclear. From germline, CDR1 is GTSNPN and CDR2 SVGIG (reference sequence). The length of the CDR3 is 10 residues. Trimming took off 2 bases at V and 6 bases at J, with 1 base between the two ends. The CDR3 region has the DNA TGTGCCTGGAGTTCCGGGGAGCTGTTTTTT. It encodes CAWSSGELFF.

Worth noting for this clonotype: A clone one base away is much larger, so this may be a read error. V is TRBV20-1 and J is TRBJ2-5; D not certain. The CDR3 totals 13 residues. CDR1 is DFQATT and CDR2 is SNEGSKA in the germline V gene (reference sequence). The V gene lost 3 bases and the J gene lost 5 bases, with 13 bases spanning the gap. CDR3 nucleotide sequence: TGCAGTGCTAGGCCAGGTGCTGGGGAGACCCAGTACTTC. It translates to CSARPGAGETQYF.

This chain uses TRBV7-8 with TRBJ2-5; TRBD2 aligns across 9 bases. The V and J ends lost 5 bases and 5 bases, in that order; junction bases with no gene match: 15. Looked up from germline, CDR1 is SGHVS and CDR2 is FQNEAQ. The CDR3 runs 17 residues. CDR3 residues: CASSRKGGGASPETQYF. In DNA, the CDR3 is TGTGCCAGCAGCCGAAAGGGCGGGGGGGCGAGTCCGGAGACCCAGTACTTC.

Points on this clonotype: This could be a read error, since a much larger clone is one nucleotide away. DNA for the CDR3: TGTGCCACCACCCGTGCTGGCGGGGCCAACGTCCTGACTTTC. It yields the protein CATTRAGGANVLTF. This chain joins TRBV12-3 or TRBV12-4 and TRBJ2-6, with no clear D. Trimming shortened V by 10 bases and J by 4 bases, and 14 bases separated the two germline ends. This CDR3 contains 14 residues.

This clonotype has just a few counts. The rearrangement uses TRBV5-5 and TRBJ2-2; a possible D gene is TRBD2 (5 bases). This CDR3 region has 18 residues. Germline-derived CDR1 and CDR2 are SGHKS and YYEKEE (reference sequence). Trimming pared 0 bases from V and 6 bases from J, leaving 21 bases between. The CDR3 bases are TGTGCCAGCAGCTTGGCCCGCACGGGGAGATGGGGTTCCGGGGAGCTGTTTTTT. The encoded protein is CASSLARTGRWGSGELFF.